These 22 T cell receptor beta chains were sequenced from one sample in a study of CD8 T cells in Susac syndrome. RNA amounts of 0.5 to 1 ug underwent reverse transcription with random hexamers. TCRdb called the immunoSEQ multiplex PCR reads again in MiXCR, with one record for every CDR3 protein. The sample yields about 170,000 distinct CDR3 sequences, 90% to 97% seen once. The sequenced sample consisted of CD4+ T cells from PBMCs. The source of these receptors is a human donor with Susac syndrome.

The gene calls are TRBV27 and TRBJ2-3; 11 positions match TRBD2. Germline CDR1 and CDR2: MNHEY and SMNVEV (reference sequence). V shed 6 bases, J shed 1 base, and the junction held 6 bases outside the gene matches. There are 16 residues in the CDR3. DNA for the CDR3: TGTGCCAGCAGAACCCTAGCGGGAGGCGGCACAGATACGCAGTATTTT. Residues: CASRTLAGGGTDTQYF.

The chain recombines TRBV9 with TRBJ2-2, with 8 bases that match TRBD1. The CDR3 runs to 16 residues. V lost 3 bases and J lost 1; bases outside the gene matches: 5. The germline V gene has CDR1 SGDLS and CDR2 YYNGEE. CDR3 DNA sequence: TGTGCCAGCAGCGGAAGGGGGACAGGGAACACCGGGGAGCTGTTTTTT. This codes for CASSGRGTGNTGELFF.

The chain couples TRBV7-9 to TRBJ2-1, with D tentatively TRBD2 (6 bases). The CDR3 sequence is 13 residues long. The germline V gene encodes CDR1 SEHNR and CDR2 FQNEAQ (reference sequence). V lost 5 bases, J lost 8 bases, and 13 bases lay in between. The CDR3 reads CASSPRLGDEQFF. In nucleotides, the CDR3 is TGTGCCAGCAGCCCTCGACTAGGCGATGAGCAGTTCTTC.

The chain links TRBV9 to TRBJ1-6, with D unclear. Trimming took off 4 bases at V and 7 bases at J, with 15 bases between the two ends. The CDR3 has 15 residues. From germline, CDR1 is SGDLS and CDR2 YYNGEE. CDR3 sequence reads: CASSTGILENSPLHF. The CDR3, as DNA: TGTGCCAGCAGCACCGGTATTCTTGAGAATTCACCCCTCCACTTT.

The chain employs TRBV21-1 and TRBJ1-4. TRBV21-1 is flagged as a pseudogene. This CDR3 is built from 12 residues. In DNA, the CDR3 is TGTGCCAGCCTGCGGGCTAATGAAAAACTGTTTTTT. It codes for CASLRANEKLFF.

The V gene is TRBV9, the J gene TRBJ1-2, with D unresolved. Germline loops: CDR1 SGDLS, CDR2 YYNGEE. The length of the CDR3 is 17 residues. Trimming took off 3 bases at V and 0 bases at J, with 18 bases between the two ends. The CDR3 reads CASSEVGQAASNYGYTF. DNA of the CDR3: TGTGCCAGCAGCGAGGTAGGGCAGGCTGCCTCTAACTATGGCTACACCTTC.

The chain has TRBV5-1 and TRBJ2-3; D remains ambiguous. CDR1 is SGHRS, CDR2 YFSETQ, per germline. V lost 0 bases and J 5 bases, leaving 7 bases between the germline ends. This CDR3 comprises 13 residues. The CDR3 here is CASSLGIGDTQYF. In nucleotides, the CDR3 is TGCGCCAGCAGCTTGGGGATCGGAGATACGCAGTATTTT.

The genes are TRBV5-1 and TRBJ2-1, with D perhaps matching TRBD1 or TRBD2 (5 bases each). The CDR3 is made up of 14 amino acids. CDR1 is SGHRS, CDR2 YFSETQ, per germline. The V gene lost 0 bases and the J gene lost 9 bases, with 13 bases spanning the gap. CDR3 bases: TGCGCCAGCAGCTTGGACGTTGGGGGTGGTGAGCAGTTCTTC. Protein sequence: CASSLDVGGGEQFF.

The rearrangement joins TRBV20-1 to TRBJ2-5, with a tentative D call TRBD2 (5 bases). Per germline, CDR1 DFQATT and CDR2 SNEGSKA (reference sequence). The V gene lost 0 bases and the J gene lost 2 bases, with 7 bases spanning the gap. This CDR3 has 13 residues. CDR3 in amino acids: CSARDSGQETQYF. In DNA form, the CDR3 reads TGCAGTGCTAGAGATTCGGGGCAAGAGACCCAGTACTTC.

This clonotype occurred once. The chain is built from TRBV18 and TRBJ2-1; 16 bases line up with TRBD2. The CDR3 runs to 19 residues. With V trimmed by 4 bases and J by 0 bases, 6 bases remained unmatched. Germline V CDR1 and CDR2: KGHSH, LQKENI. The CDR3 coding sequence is TGTGCCAGCTCACAGGGACTAGCGGGAGGGCCCGGCTCCTACAATGAGCAGTTCTTC. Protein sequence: CASSQGLAGGPGSYNEQFF. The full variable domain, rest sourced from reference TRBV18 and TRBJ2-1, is NAGVMQNPRHLVRRRGQEARLRCSPMKGHSHVYWYRQLPEEGLKFMVYLQKENIIDESGMPKERFSAEFPKEGPSILRIQQVVRGDSAAYFCASSQGLAGGPGSYNEQFFGPGTRLTVL.

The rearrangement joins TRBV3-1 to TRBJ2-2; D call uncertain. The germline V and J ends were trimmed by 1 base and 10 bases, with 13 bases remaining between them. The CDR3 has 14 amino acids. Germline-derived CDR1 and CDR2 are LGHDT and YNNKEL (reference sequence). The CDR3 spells CASSQGAGSQELFF. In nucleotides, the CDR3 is TGTGCCAGCAGCCAAGGTGCCGGCTCCCAGGAGCTGTTTTTT.

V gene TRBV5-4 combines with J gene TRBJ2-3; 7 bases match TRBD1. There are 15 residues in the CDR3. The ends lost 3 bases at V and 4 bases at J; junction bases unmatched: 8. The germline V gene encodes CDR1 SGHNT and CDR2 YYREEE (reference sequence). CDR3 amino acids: CASSSTPTGADTQYF. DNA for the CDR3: TGTGCCAGCAGCTCGACCCCAACAGGGGCAGATACGCAGTATTTT.

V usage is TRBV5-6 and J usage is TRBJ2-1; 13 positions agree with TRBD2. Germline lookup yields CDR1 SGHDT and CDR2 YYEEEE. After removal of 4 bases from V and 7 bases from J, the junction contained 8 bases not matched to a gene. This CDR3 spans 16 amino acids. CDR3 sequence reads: CASSRLAGGRRNEQFF. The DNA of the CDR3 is TGTGCCAGCAGCCGACTAGCGGGAGGTCGAAGGAATGAGCAGTTCTTC. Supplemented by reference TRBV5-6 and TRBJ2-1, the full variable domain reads DAGVTQSPTHLIKTRGQQVTLRCSPKSGHDTVSWYQQALGQGPQFIFQYYEEEERQRGNFPDRFSGHQFPNYSSELNVNALLLGDSALYLCASSRLAGGRRNEQFFGPGTRLTVL.

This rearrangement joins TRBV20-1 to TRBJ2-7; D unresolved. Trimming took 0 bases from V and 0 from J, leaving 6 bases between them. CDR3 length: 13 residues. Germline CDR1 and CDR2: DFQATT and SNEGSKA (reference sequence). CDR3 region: CSARDMSSYEQYF. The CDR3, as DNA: TGCAGTGCTAGAGACATGTCCTCCTACGAGCAGTACTTC.

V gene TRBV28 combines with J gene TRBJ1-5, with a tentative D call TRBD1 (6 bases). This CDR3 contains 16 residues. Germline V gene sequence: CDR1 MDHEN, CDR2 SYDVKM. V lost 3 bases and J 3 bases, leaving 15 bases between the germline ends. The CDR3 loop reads CASSFHSGGPNQPQHF. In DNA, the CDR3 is TGTGCCAGCAGTTTTCACTCCGGGGGCCCCAATCAGCCCCAGCATTTT.

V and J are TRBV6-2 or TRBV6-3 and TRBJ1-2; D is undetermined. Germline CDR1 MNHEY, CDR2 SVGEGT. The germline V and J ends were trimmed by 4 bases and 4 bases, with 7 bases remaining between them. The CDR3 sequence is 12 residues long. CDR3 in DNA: TGTGCCAGCAGTTGGGTTCTCTATGGCTACACCTTC. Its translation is CASSWVLYGYTF.

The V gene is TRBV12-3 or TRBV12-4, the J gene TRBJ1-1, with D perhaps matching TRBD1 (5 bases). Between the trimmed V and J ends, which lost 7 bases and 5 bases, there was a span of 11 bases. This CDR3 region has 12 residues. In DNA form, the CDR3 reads TGTGCCAGCACCGACGACAGAACTGAAGCTTTCTTT. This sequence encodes CASTDDRTEAFF.

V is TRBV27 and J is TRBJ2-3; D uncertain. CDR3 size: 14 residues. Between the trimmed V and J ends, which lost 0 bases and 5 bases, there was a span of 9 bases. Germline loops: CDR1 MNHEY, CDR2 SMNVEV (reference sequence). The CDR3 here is CASSLSTPEDTQYF. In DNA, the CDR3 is TGTGCCAGCAGTTTATCCACACCGGAAGATACGCAGTATTTT.

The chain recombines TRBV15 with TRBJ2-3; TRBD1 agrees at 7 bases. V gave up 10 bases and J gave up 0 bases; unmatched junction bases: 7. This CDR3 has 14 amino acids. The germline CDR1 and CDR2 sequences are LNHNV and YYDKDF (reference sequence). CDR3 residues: CAIQGQLSTDTQYF. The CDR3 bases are TGTGCCATCCAGGGACAGCTTAGCACAGATACGCAGTATTTT.

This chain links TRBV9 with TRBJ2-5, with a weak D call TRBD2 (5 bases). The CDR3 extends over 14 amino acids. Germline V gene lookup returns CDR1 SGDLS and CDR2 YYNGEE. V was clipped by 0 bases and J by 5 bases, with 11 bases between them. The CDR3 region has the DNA TGTGCCAGCAGCGTAGCACTAGTGGCGGAGACCCAGTACTTC. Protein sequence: CASSVALVAETQYF. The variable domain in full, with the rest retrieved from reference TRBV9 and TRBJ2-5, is DSGVTQTPKHLITATGQRVTLRCSPRSGDLSVYWYQQSLDQGLQFLIQYYNGEERAKGNILERFSAQQFPDLHSELNLSSLELGDSALYFCASSVALVAETQYFGPGTRLLVL.

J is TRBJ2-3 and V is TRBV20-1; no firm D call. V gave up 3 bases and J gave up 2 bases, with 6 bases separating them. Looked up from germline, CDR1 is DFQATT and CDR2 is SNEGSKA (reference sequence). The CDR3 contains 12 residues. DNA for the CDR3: TGCAGTGCTAGTGGCCTCACAGATACGCAGTATTTT. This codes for CSASGLTDTQYF.

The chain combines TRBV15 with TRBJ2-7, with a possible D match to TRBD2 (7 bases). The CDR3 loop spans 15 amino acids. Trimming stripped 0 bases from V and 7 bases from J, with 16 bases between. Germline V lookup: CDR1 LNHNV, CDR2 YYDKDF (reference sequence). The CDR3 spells CATSRDTSARGEQYF. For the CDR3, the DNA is TGTGCCACCAGCAGAGATACTAGCGCGAGGGGGGAGCAGTACTTC. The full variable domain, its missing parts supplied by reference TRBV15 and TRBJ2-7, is DAMVIQNPRYQVTQFGKPVTLSCSQTLNHNVMYWYQQKSSQAPKLLFHYYDKDFNNEADTPDNFQSRRPNTSFCFLDIRSPGLGDTAMYLCATSRDTSARGEQYFGPGTRLTVT.